The source of this T cell receptor beta chain is a study of regulatory T cells in long-lasting Graves disease. The CDR3 has 17 amino acids. The trim removed 5 bases at V and 3 bases at J, leaving 16 bases unmatched. CDR1 and CDR2 from the germline V gene are MDHEN and SYDVKM. Construction of the TCR beta libraries employed iRepertoire HTBI primers in conjunction with Arm-PCR of CDR3 regions. From the multiplex PCR reads, TCRdb called clonotypes with MiXCR, one entry per CDR3 protein. Of some 340,000 distinct CDR3 sequences in the sample, roughly 20% are singletons; the top ten hold around a quarter. Concerning this clonotype itself: The antigen is unknown. A single base separates this from a much larger clone, so it may be a read error.

Notes on the study in general: Persistent cases favored TRBV28, TRBJ1-2 and TRBJ2-5. Thyroid tissue was not sampled; only peripheral blood was.

Time point defined: persistent/refractory GD, antithyroid drugs over 5 years with positive TRAb. The TCR library was made from RNA that had been extracted from PBMCs in TRIzol. The patients were drawn from one endocrinology department in Xi'an, China. This TCR was recovered from a woman between 40 and 50 years old with Graves disease. This chain joins TRBV28 and TRBJ2-7; TRBD2 agrees at 7 bases. The sample consisted of peripheral blood mononuclear cells (PBMCs), taken when the disease was refractory, from a patient treated with antithyroid drugs. Here the CDR3 DNA reads TGTGCCAGCAGTCCAGAAGGGAGGGCGCAACGTATCTACGAGCAGTACTTC. It encodes CASSPEGRAQRIYEQYF.